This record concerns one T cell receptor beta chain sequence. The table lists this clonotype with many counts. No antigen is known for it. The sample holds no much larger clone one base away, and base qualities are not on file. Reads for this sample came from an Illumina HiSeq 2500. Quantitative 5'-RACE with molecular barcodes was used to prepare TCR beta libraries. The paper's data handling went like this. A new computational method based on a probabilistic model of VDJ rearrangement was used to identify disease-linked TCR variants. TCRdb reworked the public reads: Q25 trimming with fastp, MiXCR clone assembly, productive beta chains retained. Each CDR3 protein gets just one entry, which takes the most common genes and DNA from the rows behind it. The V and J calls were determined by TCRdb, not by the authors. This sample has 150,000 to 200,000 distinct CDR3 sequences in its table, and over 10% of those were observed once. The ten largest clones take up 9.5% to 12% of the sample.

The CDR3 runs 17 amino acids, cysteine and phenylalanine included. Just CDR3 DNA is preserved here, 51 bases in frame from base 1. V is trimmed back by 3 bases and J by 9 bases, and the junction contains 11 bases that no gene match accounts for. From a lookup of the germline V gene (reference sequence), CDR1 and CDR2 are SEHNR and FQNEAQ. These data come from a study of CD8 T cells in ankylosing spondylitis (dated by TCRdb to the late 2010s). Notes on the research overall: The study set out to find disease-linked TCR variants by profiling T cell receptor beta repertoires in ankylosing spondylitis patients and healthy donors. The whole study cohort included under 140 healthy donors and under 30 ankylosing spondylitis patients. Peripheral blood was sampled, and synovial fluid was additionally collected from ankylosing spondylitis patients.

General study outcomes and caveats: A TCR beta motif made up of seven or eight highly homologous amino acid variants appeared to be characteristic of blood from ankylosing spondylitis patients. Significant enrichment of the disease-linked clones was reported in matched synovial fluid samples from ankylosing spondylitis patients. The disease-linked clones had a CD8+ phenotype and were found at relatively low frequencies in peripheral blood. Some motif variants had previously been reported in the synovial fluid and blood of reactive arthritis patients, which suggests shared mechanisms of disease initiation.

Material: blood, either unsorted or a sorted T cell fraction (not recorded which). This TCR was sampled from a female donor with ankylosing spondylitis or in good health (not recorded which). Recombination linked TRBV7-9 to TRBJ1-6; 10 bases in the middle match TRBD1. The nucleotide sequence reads TGTGCCAGCAGCTTCCATGATGGGACAGGGGCCAGTTCACCCCTCCACTTT. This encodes CASSFHDGTGASSPLHF.